Listed below are T cell receptor beta chains from one sample, sequenced in a study of T-cell reconstitution after alpha-beta-depleted transplantation in children. TCRdb reanalysed the PCR reads using MiXCR and keeps one entry per CDR3 protein. The sample records about 600,000 distinct CDR3 sequences, under 12% being singletons. Sequencing was performed on PBMCs from the stem cell graft donor, taken from the stem cell graft. The receptor set was obtained from a human donor who donated a stem cell graft to a child with acute myeloid leukemia. Each CDR3 is given without its conserved first and last residue.

TRBV20-1,TRBJ2-7,11,SAPTSGGYEQY
TRBV7-2,TRBJ2-7,13,ASSPHRETPYEQY
TRBV10-3,TRBJ2-5,10,AISGTVETQY
TRBV20-1,TRBJ1-2,11,SARDGANYGYT
TRBV7-3,TRBJ2-2,15,ASSLGHRGPNTGELF
TRBV5-1,TRBJ2-3,12,ASSLGLGADTQY
TRBV3-1,TRBJ2-1,11,ASSQVYGDEQF
TRBV14,TRBJ2-5,17,ASSQERDRESRGWETQY
TRBV7-2,TRBJ2-1,11,ASSLEGGRGQF
TRBV20-1,TRBJ1-2,13,SARVWAGSNYGYT
TRBV7-2,TRBJ1-5,13,ASSLVGRGIQPQH
TRBV20-1,TRBJ2-1,14,SARDLAGLSYNEQF
TRBV6-1,TRBJ2-7,13,ASSDRLAGVDEQY
TRBV3-1,TRBJ2-7,16,ASSTSSGGGGMSYEQY
TRBV19,TRBJ1-1,12,ASSIVTMNTEAF
TRBV6-2/TRBV6-3,TRBJ2-7,14,ASSLRTSGRGDEQY
TRBV6-1,TRBJ2-7,13,ASTVSGTGVYEQY
TRBV2,TRBJ2-7,12,ASSGLREDYEQY
TRBV18,TRBJ2-1,13,ASLEGTLQWNEQF
TRBV29-1,TRBJ2-3,10,SVESRADTQY
TRBV3-1,TRBJ2-3,14,ASSQAKAGRTDTQY
TRBV21-1,TRBJ1-5,13,ASSDCRRVNQPQH
TRBV23-1,TRBJ2-7,14,ASSQSRQEDPYEQY
TRBV27,TRBJ2-7,13,ASSLNGGQGYEQY
TRBV5-1,TRBJ2-7,12,ASSLTESSYEQY
TRBV12-3/TRBV12-4,TRBJ2-7,11,ASSLQGPNEQY
TRBV27,TRBJ1-5,10,ASRRGGQPQH
TRBV20-1,TRBJ2-1,11,SASPQVYNEQF
TRBV7-2,TRBJ2-3,13,ASSLAAPSTDTQY
TRBV7-9,TRBJ2-5,10,ASSFNQETQY
TRBV7-2,TRBJ1-6,14,ASSSRDFSRGSPLH
TRBV4-3,TRBJ2-3,13,ASSPLGQGRDTQY
TRBV7-2,TRBJ1-4,11,ASSYGRNEKLF
TRBV6-1,TRBJ2-1,12,ASRERLAYNEQF
TRBV5-1,TRBJ2-7,12,ASSLAGLSNEQY
TRBV7-2,TRBJ2-7,12,ASSRDVPLYEQY
TRBV19,TRBJ2-3,12,ASTADLNTDTQY
TRBV5-1,TRBJ2-1,15,ASSSPSSGGSYNEQF
TRBV27,TRBJ2-2,13,ASSLLGPDTGELF
TRBV5-1,TRBJ2-3,12,ASSIRQATDTQY